The present T cell receptor beta chain was sequenced within a study of identical twins. Template switching, a step in the protocol, added a universal primer site, and cDNA carried unique molecular identifiers. TCRdb fed the 5' RACE reads into MiXCR, producing one record per CDR3 protein. The table records 210,000 or so distinct CDR3 sequences, approximately 15% of them present only once. Donors uniformly comprised healthy Caucasians. Between the trimmed V and J ends, which lost 6 bases and 2 bases, there was a span of 18 bases. CDR3 size: 15 residues. Germline assignment: CDR1 DFQATT and CDR2 SNEGSKA (reference sequence). This sample was also put to use in a study of T cells expressing NK-cell markers. This second study says: Repertoire data for TCR beta were derived from sorted T cells (CD3+CD56+NKG2C+, CD3+CD56+NKG2C- and CD3+CD56-NKG2C+). Questions lingered over whether expanded NKG2C+ T cell clones were HCMV-specific.

Sample: CD8+ T cells sorted from blood. The receptor's source is a woman under 30 in good health. The J gene is TRBJ2-3, the V gene TRBV20-1, with TRBD1 as a possible D gene (5 bases). The CDR3 DNA sequence: TGCAGTGCCGGCCCAGGGCGGTATTCCACAGATACGCAGTATTTT. Amino acids: CSAGPGRYSTDTQYF.